A selection of T cell receptor beta chains follows, all from one sample in a study of CD8+ T cells in alopecia areata. Sequencing used immunoSEQ multiplex PCR; TCRdb keeps in-frame clones, though not all of them. The sample holds more than 110,000 clones, roughly four fifths seen once. The sample in question was CD8+ T cells sorted from blood, obtained at week 4, from a patient treated with tofacitinib. The receptor source for this set is a human donor with alopecia areata. Each CDR3 is given with its conserved first and last residue. A D gene is named only where the DNA matches it firmly. A clone size is listed for some rows: how often the clone was seen (once, few, many), or a class if it is expanded.

TRBV14	NA	once	TRBJ2-5	TGTGCCAGCAGCCAAGGTACAGGATCGGCGGCCCAGTACTTC	CASSQGTGSAAQYF
TRBV28	TRBD2	NA	TRBJ2-7	TGTGCCAGCCAGGCACCGGGACTAATATCCTACGAGCAGTACTTC	CASQAPGLISYEQYF
TRBV2	TRBD2	NA	TRBJ2-3	TGTGCCAGCAGTGTAGCGGGGGTTAGCACAGATACGCAGTATTTT	CASSVAGVSTDTQYF
TRBV29-1	NA	few	TRBJ2-7	TGCAGCGTTTGGTTCCCGGTGGGTTACGAGCAGTACTTC	CSVWFPVGYEQYF
TRBV7-9	NA	NA	TRBJ2-7	TGTGCCAGCAGCCCCCGAGGAACCTACGAGCAGTACTTC	CASSPRGTYEQYF
TRBV27	NA	NA	TRBJ2-1	TGTGCCAGCAGGGCCACCGCCTACAATGAGCAGTTCTTC	CASRATAYNEQFF
TRBV19	NA	NA	TRBJ2-7	TGTGCCAGTAGTATACAGGGGTCCCAACACGAGCAGTACTTC	CASSIQGSQHEQYF
TRBV5-4	NA	NA	TRBJ1-2	TGTGCCAGCAGCGGGGCGGGTCCTGACTATGGCTACACCTTC	CASSGAGPDYGYTF
TRBV7-9	NA	NA	TRBJ2-1	TGTGCCAGTCGGACTGGAGACAATGAGCAGTTCTTC	CASRTGDNEQFF
TRBV13	NA	NA	TRBJ1-6	TGTGCCAGCAGCTTAGTAATGTCACCCCTCCACTTT	CASSLVMSPLHF
TRBV11-1	TRBD1	NA	TRBJ2-5	TGTGCCAGCAGCTTATGGTCAGGGGGAGAGACCCAGTACTTC	CASSLWSGGETQYF
TRBV7-8	TRBD1	NA	TRBJ2-7	TGTGCCAGCAGCTTCCGGACAGGGAAGGGCGAGCAGTACTTC	CASSFRTGKGEQYF
TRBV5-6	TRBD1	NA	TRBJ1-3	TGTGCCAGCAGCCCTGGGACAGGCTCTGGAAACACCATATATTTT	CASSPGTGSGNTIYF
TRBV6-5	NA	NA	TRBJ2-5	TGTGCCAGCAGTTACTCGACGGGGATGGAGACCCAGTACTTC	CASSYSTGMETQYF
TRBV27	NA	NA	TRBJ2-5	TGTGCCAGCAGTGTTTGGTCGGGTGCAGAGACCCAGTACTTC	CASSVWSGAETQYF
TRBV5-1	NA	NA	TRBJ2-3	TGCGCCAGCAGCTTGGAGGGATCTAGCGCGAGCACAGATACGCAGTATTTT	CASSLEGSSASTDTQYF
TRBV7-2	TRBD1	NA	TRBJ2-1	TGTGCCAGCAGCTTGAGGGACAGGGGCCACTCCTACAATGAGCAGTTCTTC	CASSLRDRGHSYNEQFF
TRBV27	TRBD1	NA	TRBJ1-5	TGTGCCAGCAGTCAGGGGGCTGAAGTAAATCAGCCCCAGCATTTT	CASSQGAEVNQPQHF
TRBV23-1	NA	NA	TRBJ2-1	TGCGCCAGCAGTCAAGGGACGTACAATGAGCAGTTCTTC	CASSQGTYNEQFF
TRBV5-6	NA	NA	TRBJ2-1	TGTGCCAGCAGCCCCTCCGTGTTCGATGAGCAGTTCTTC	CASSPSVFDEQFF
TRBV2	NA	NA	TRBJ1-2	TGTGCCAGTACCGGAATTCGGGAGTATGGCTACACCTTC	CASTGIREYGYTF
TRBV28	NA	NA	TRBJ2-7	TGTGCCAGCCCCCGGCAGGGCTCCTACGAGCAGTACTTC	CASPRQGSYEQYF
TRBV15	NA	many	TRBJ2-2	TGTGCCACCAGCAAAGGGGGGTCCGACACCGGGGAGCTGTTTTTT	CATSKGGSDTGELFF
TRBV6-5	NA	once	TRBJ2-2	TGTGCCAGCAGCCTACTAGCCCCGGGCACCGGGGAGCTGTTTTTT	CASSLLAPGTGELFF
TRBV19	TRBD1	NA	TRBJ2-1	TGTGCCAGTGGACAGGATCAGTGGGGCAATGAGCAGTTCTTC	CASGQDQWGNEQFF
TRBV29-1	TRBD1	NA	TRBJ1-2	TGCAGCGTGGAGCAGGGGGCCTATGGCTACACCTTC	CSVEQGAYGYTF
TRBV2	TRBD2	NA	TRBJ2-1	TGTGCCAGCAGGATTGAGCGGGGGGGCTGGAATGAGCAGTTCTTC	CASRIERGGWNEQFF
TRBV6-5	TRBD1	NA	TRBJ2-7	TGTGCCAGCACAGCTACCGGGACAGGGACCTACGAGCAGTACTTC	CASTATGTGTYEQYF
TRBV7-8	NA	NA	TRBJ2-7	TGTGCCAGCAGCCCCGGGTCGGGCTACGAGCAGTACTTC	CASSPGSGYEQYF
TRBV9	NA	NA	TRBJ2-1	TGTGCCAGCAGCGTAGGGGGGTCCGCTTGGGATGAGCAGTTCTTC	CASSVGGSAWDEQFF
TRBV5-6	TRBD2	NA	TRBJ2-2	TGTGCCAGCAGCTTGAGCGGGGGCGGTATCACCGGGGAGCTGTTTTTT	CASSLSGGGITGELFF
TRBV4-2	NA	NA	TRBJ2-7	TGTGCCAGCAGCCAAGCACAGACACCGTTGTCCTACGAGCAGTACTTC	CASSQAQTPLSYEQYF
TRBV29-1	NA	NA	TRBJ2-6	TGCAGCGTTGCAGGGTACTCTGGGGCCAACGTCCTGACTTTC	CSVAGYSGANVLTF
TRBV4-3	NA	once	TRBJ2-1	TGCGCCAGCAGCGAAGTCGGGAACAATGAGCAGTTCTTC	CASSEVGNNEQFF
TRBV7-8	TRBD1	NA	TRBJ1-5	TGTGCCAGCAGCTTAGCCGCAGGGGGTCAGCCCCAGCATTTT	CASSLAAGGQPQHF
TRBV7-9	NA	NA	TRBJ2-3	TGTGCCAGCAGCCGAGGGGTCTTTAGCACAGATACGCAGTATTTT	CASSRGVFSTDTQYF
TRBV6-5	NA	NA	TRBJ1-6	TGTGCCAGCAGCCTCCGGGCCGCGAATTCACCCCTCCACTTT	CASSLRAANSPLHF
TRBV5-1	NA	once	TRBJ2-3	TGCGCCAGCACTCGTGAGGGGGGCACAGATACGCAGTATTTT	CASTREGGTDTQYF
TRBV5-4	NA	NA	TRBJ2-1	TGTGCCAGCAGCTTCTGGGAGCTCAACGATGAGCAGTTCTTC	CASSFWELNDEQFF
TRBV7-2	NA	NA	TRBJ2-6	TGTGCCACAACCCCCGGCTCTGGGGCCAACGTCCTGACTTTC	CATTPGSGANVLTF
TRBV15	NA	few	TRBJ2-7	TGTGCCACCAGCAGAGAAGAGGGGGAGTCCTACGAGCAGTACTTC	CATSREEGESYEQYF
TRBV9	TRBD2	NA	TRBJ2-7	TGTGCCAGCAGCCCGGGGGGCGAGCAGTACTTC	CASSPGGEQYF
TRBV4-3	TRBD2	NA	TRBJ2-1	TGCGCCAGCAGCCAAGAACCAGCGGGGGCCTACTACAATGAGCAGTTCTTC	CASSQEPAGAYYNEQFF
TRBV4-1	TRBD1	NA	TRBJ2-5	TGCGCCAGCAGCCAAGAAGGGACAGGGTCGATAGAGACCCAGTACTTC	CASSQEGTGSIETQYF
TRBV7-2	NA	NA	TRBJ1-2	TGTGCCAGCAGCTCCCCCCAAGCAGGGGCCTACTATGGCTACACCTTC	CASSSPQAGAYYGYTF